Following are 19 T cell receptor beta chains from one sample sequenced in a study of blood T cell repertoires in COVID-19. Generated by immunoSEQ multiplex PCR, the TCRdb table keeps only in-frame clones and is missing some. The sample lists 200,000 to 300,000 clones; more than 75% were seen once. Sequencing was done on a sample of peripheral blood. All receptors derive from a woman aged 25-40 years who had recovered from COVID-19.

The J gene is TRBJ1-6, the V gene TRBV10-2, with a tentative D call TRBD1 (6 bases). In germline, CDR1 is WSHSY, CDR2 SAAADI. This CDR3 has 13 residues. V dropped 8 bases and J dropped 9 bases, with 14 bases sitting between them. Written as DNA, the CDR3 is TGCGCCAGCCGGGACAACGTCGCTTCACCCCTCCACTTT. This sequence encodes CASRDNVASPLHF.

In nucleotides, the CDR3 is TGTGCCACCAGCAGAGATCTCGGGCAGTCCGGAGGGAGCCAGTACTTC. Translation: CATSRDLGQSGGSQYF. This chain joins TRBV15 and TRBJ2-5; D is possibly TRBD2 (6 bases). The length of the CDR3 is 16 residues. V was clipped by 0 bases and J by 10 bases, with 21 bases between them. The germline V gene has CDR1 LNHNV and CDR2 YYDKDF (reference sequence).

The V call is TRBV25-1, the J call TRBJ2-2; D is possibly TRBD1 (7 bases). Germline CDR1 MGHDK, CDR2 SYGVNS. Trimming took 6 bases from V and 1 from J, leaving 15 bases between them. The CDR3 contains 16 residues. The CDR3 reads CASRGSGQENTGELFF. The CDR3 region has the DNA TGTGCCAGCAGGGGTAGCGGACAGGAGAACACCGGGGAGCTGTTTTTT.

This rearrangement joins TRBV14 to TRBJ1-1; perhaps TRBD1 as D (5 bases). CDR1 SGHDN and CDR2 FVKESK come from the germline V gene. The CDR3 is 13 residues long. Between the trimmed V and J ends, which lost 6 bases and 6 bases, there was a span of 14 bases. Here the CDR3 reads CASRRGGVPEAFF. Here the CDR3 DNA reads TGTGCCAGCAGGCGGGGGGGAGTACCTGAAGCTTTCTTT.

The chain carries TRBV20-1 and TRBJ2-1, with 10 bases fitting TRBD1. The CDR3 extends over 16 amino acids. From germline, CDR1 is DFQATT and CDR2 SNEGSKA (reference sequence). The J segment lost 5 bases and the V segment lost 3 bases, leaving 10 bases of the junction unmatched. CDR3 in amino acids: CSASPLTGTGDNEQFF. DNA of the CDR3: TGCAGTGCTAGTCCCTTGACCGGGACAGGGGACAATGAGCAGTTCTTC.

The chain employs TRBV11-2 and TRBJ2-3, with D tentatively TRBD1 (6 bases). The germline CDR1 and CDR2 sequences are SGHAT and FQNNGV. The CDR3 runs 15 residues. V was shortened by 2 bases and J by 0 bases, with 9 bases between the two germline ends. CDR3 sequence: CASSLKGDSTDTQYF. CDR3 sequence (DNA): TGTGCCAGCAGCTTAAAGGGGGATAGCACAGATACGCAGTATTTT.

The chain employs TRBV12-5 and TRBJ2-1; a possible D gene is TRBD1 (6 bases). The CDR3 consists of 16 residues. V was pared by 2 bases and J by 0 bases, with 11 bases between. CDR1 is LGHNT and CDR2 is FRNRAP in the germline V gene. CDR3 sequence: CASGLWGLSSYNEQFF. The CDR3 region has the DNA TGTGCTAGTGGTTTGTGGGGGCTCAGCTCCTACAATGAGCAGTTCTTC.

V gene TRBV6-4 combines with J gene TRBJ1-5; the D is unclear. The CDR3 runs 13 residues. In germline, CDR1 is MRHNA, CDR2 SNTAGT. Trimming removed 4 bases from V and 2 bases from J, with 6 bases in between. CDR3 sequence reads: CASSVEGNQPQHF. The CDR3 nucleotides read TGTGCCAGCAGTGTAGAGGGCAATCAGCCCCAGCATTTT.

The chain joins TRBV2 to TRBJ1-6; the D is unclear. In germline, CDR1 is SNHLY, CDR2 FYNNEI. Between the trimmed V and J ends, which lost 4 bases and 8 bases, there was a span of 24 bases. CDR3 length: 18 residues. As DNA, the CDR3 is TGTGCCAGCAGTGTCGCACGGGATTTGGTTGTTGAGCATTCACCCCTCCACTTT. Residues: CASSVARDLVVEHSPLHF.

Only one count was recorded for this clone. The chain employs TRBV5-5 and TRBJ2-5; 7 positions agree with TRBD1. Unmatched junction bases numbered 9, after V lost 2 bases and J lost 5 bases. This CDR3 comprises 15 residues. Germline values: CDR1 SGHKS, CDR2 YYEKEE (reference sequence). CDR3 DNA: TGTGCCAGCAGCTTAATCGGGACAGCCTGGGAGACCCAGTACTTC. Its protein product is CASSLIGTAWETQYF.

The J gene is TRBJ2-4, the V gene TRBV7-6; 11 bases match TRBD2. With 2 bases clipped from V and 7 bases from J, the junction kept 7 bases outside the gene matches. CDR1 and CDR2 (germline): SGHVS, FNYEAQ. The CDR3 is 16 amino acids. CDR3 sequence: CASSLSVSGGANIQYF. CDR3 coding DNA: TGTGCCAGCAGCTTATCGGTTAGCGGGGGGGCCAACATTCAGTACTTC.

This clone has just one count. J is TRBJ2-7 and V is TRBV5-1, with 8 bases fitting TRBD1. Unmatched junction bases numbered 9, after V lost 0 bases and J lost 7 bases. Looked up from germline, CDR1 is SGHRS and CDR2 is YFSETQ. CDR3 size: 15 residues. The CDR3 DNA reads as TGCGCCAGCAGCTTGGATGGGGACAGGTCGGGGGAGCAGTACTTC. It codes for CASSLDGDRSGEQYF.

A note on this clone: In the same sample, other DNA sequences code for this CDR3. The chain links TRBV5-1 to TRBJ1-1, with D tentatively TRBD1 (6 bases). This CDR3 spans 15 amino acids. The germline CDR1 and CDR2 sequences are SGHRS and YFSETQ. With 0 bases removed from V and 2 bases from J, the gap between germline ends came to 11 bases. As DNA, the CDR3 is TGCGCCAGCAGCTTGGATAGGGGGGGTAACACTGAAGCTTTCTTT. Translated, it gives CASSLDRGGNTEAFF.

In nucleotides, the CDR3 is TGTGCCAGCAGCCAGGATGGGACACTTGCAACTAATGAAAAACTGTTTTTT. Its protein is CASSQDGTLATNEKLFF. The chain links TRBV4-2 to TRBJ1-4; D might be TRBD1 (6 bases). Germline CDR1 LGHNA, CDR2 YNFKEQ. Trimming took 3 bases from V and 0 from J, leaving 14 bases between them. The CDR3 totals 17 residues.

The genes are TRBV9 and TRBJ1-5, with 10 bases identical to TRBD1. This CDR3 has 21 residues. Per the germline V gene, CDR1 is SGDLS and CDR2 is YYNGEE. J lost 2 bases, V lost 1 base, and 18 bases had no gene match. The CDR3 sequence: CASSVKPLGTGDGVGNQPQHF. CDR3 bases: TGTGCCAGCAGCGTAAAACCCCTAGGGACAGGGGATGGAGTAGGCAATCAGCCCCAGCATTTT.

This clone was picked up one time. V usage is TRBV5-1 and J usage is TRBJ2-7; no reliable D call. Trimming stripped 4 bases from V and 2 bases from J, with 10 bases between. The CDR3 contains 13 residues. CDR1 and CDR2 from the germline V gene are SGHRS and YFSETQ. CDR3 residues: CASSPDGTYEQYF. The CDR3 bases are TGCGCCAGCAGCCCCGATGGCACCTACGAGCAGTACTTC.

The rearrangement uses TRBV15 and TRBJ1-1; TRBD1 matches 7 bases. The CDR3 is 15 amino acids. Looked up from germline, CDR1 is LNHNV and CDR2 is YYDKDF (reference sequence). J was trimmed by 2 bases and V by 2 bases; bases with no gene match: 5. The CDR3 DNA reads TGTGCCACCAGCAGATACGGGACAGCTAACACTGAAGCTTTCTTT. Translating gives CATSRYGTANTEAFF.

The chain recombines TRBV4-1 with TRBJ1-4; D unresolved. The length of the CDR3 is 13 residues. V lost 1 base, J lost 11 bases, and 11 bases lay in between. Germline V gene lookup returns CDR1 MGHRA and CDR2 YSYEKL. The CDR3 nucleotides are TGCGCCAGCAGCCAAGGAGGGTTTTGGAAACTGTTTTTT. As protein: CASSQGGFWKLFF.

This chain connects TRBV7-3 to TRBJ1-2; weak D call: TRBD1 (5 bases). The germline V gene has CDR1 SGHTA and CDR2 FQGTGA. This CDR3 comprises 15 residues. V lost 4 bases, J lost 0 bases, and 12 bases lay in between. The CDR3 protein is CASSSDSYTNYGYTF. The DNA of the CDR3 is TGTGCCAGCAGCTCCGACAGCTACACTAACTATGGCTACACCTTC. The entire variable domain, with the rest obtained from reference TRBV7-3 and TRBJ1-2, is as follows: GAGVSQTPSNKVTEKGKYVELRCDPISGHTALYWYRQSLGQGPEFLIYFQGTGAADDSGLPNDRFFAVRPEGSVSTLKIQRTERGDSAVYLCASSSDSYTNYGYTFGSGTRLTVV.